Here is one T cell receptor beta chain with its context. Its specificity is unknown. V shed 4 bases, J shed 4 bases, and the junction held 23 bases outside the gene matches. Germline V lookup: CDR1 LGHDT, CDR2 YNNKEL (reference sequence). The CDR3 has 20 residues. The repertoire was sequenced with immunoSEQ multiplex PCR; TCRdb's copy has only in-frame clones and lacks some. Here the sample spans tens of thousands of clones, under 95% being singletons. This sample stems from a study of stem cell transplantation in POMP-related autoinflammatory disease. About the study: Impaired MHC class I-dependent CD8+ differentiation was hypothesized from defective thymoproteasomes. Study-wide results and limits: Patients with PRAID showed a restricted number of unique TRB V-J gene pairings. In patients with PRAID, every analyzed T-cell subset tended to show lower diversity and higher clonality.

This sequence joins TRBV3-1 (or the pseudogene TRBV3-2) and TRBJ2-3; 7 nucleotides align to TRBD2. This sequence was found in a human patient with POMP-related autoinflammation and immune dysregulation (PRAID). Some of these T cells may belong to the graft donor. Source: CD4+ T cells from PBMCs, taken after stem cell transplantation. CDR3 protein: CASSPEKRGFVPPTADTQYF. The DNA of the CDR3 is TGTGCCAGCAGCCCGGAAAAGCGGGGTTTCGTACCCCCCACAGCAGATACGCAGTATTTT.